This T cell receptor (beta chain) originates from a study of regulatory T cells in long-lasting Graves disease. The overall study: Graves' cases, newly diagnosed, had used antithyroid drugs under 3 months.

V lost 6 bases to trimming and J lost 6 bases; unmatched junction nucleotides: 4. This CDR3 spans 13 amino acids. CDR1 is SQVTM and CDR2 is ANQGSEA in the germline V gene. Time point: newly diagnosed GD, antithyroid drugs for less than 3 months. The TCR library used RNA extracted from PBMCs. CDR3-region Arm-PCR and iRepertoire HTBI primers produced the TCR beta libraries. TCRdb passed the multiplex PCR reads through MiXCR, listing each CDR3 protein once. The table includes about 620,000 distinct CDR3 sequences, roughly 15% detected once. Only a few counts were recorded for this clonotype. Its matching antigen is unknown. Study findings and constraints: New patients shared approximately 970 public clonotypes, and persistent patients shared more, with over 2,500.

Another study also made use of these data, one on T cells in Graves' hyperthyroidism and ophthalmopathy. Turning to that study: These patients, aged 18 to 65, had recently diagnosed hyperthyroidism lasting under 2 months. Primed by the HTBI set, a first-round RT-PCR was run on the TCR CDR3.

This receptor was identified in a woman aged 25 to 39 with Graves disease. Source: peripheral blood mononuclear cells (PBMCs), taken at new diagnosis, from a patient treated with antithyroid drugs. The chain is built from TRBV29-1 and TRBJ2-1, with 11 bases that match TRBD2. This CDR3 is CSVGLAGVNEQFF. For the CDR3, the DNA is TGCAGCGTCGGACTAGCGGGCGTCAATGAGCAGTTCTTC.